The 25 T cell receptor beta chains below were found in one sample sequenced in a study of shared clonotypes between healthy human individuals. Clones were read by immunoSEQ multiplex PCR, and TCRdb kept only the in-frame ones, dropping some. Here the sample spans millions of clones, approximately 94% being singletons. The source material was naive CD4+ T cells sorted from blood. Specified subset: CD45RA+ positively selected. Every receptor here comes from a man aged 18 to 29 in good health.

The chain recombines TRBV10-1 with TRBJ2-1; TRBD2 matches at 7 bases. Germline V gives CDR1 WNHNN, CDR2 SYGVQD (reference sequence). The CDR3 consists of 17 residues. Losses at the gene ends were 2 bases for V and 1 base for J; bases not matched to a gene: 8. The CDR3 protein is CASSEGGSGASYNEQFF. CDR3 nucleotide sequence: TGCGCCAGCAGTGAGGGCGGGAGTGGGGCTTCCTACAATGAGCAGTTCTTC.

The chain combines TRBV5-4 with TRBJ2-3; D possibly matches TRBD1 or TRBD2 (6 bases each). V lost 1 base and J lost 6, with 15 bases in between. The CDR3 covers 15 residues. The germline gives CDR1 SGHNT, CDR2 YYREEE (reference sequence). In DNA, the CDR3 is TGTGCCAGCAGCTTGTATTTGGGGGGCCGTGATACGCAGTATTTT. This translates into CASSLYLGGRDTQYF.

The chain joins TRBV10-3 to TRBJ1-4, with a tentative D call TRBD1 (5 bases). This CDR3 has 15 residues. The V gene lost 8 bases and the J gene lost 4 bases, with 17 bases spanning the gap. Germline lookup yields CDR1 ENHRY and CDR2 SYGVKD. The CDR3 nucleotides are TGTGCCATCGGAGAGGGGCCCGTTGATAATGAAAAACTGTTTTTT. It codes for CAIGEGPVDNEKLFF.

This clone was counted a single time. The germline gene is not matched at one end of the junction; a read error may be the cause. This chain connects TRBV7-2 to TRBJ2-1, with D possibly TRBD2 on 7 matching bases. Germline V gives CDR1 SGHTA, CDR2 FQGNSA. The CDR3 length is 15 residues. CDR3 sequence (DNA): TGTGCCAGCAGCCCGAGGGGGGGGGCCTATAATGAGCAGTTCTTC. Translating gives CASSPRGGAYNEQFF.

CDR3 nucleotides: TGTGCCAGCAGTTTCTACCCGCCTGGACAGGGGGCCGGGGAGCTGTTTTTT. The encoded protein is CASSFYPPGQGAGELFF. This rearrangement joins TRBV28 to TRBJ2-2; 10 bases agree with TRBD1. The CDR3 totals 17 residues. The ends lost 3 bases at V and 6 bases at J; junction bases unmatched: 10. Germline V gene sequence: CDR1 MDHEN, CDR2 SYDVKM.

This clone was counted a single time. The chain is built from TRBV7-9 and TRBJ2-5, with D possibly matching TRBD2 (5 bases). Germline V CDR1 and CDR2: SEHNR, FQNEAQ (reference sequence). Trimming left V 5 bases short and J 1 base short, with 23 bases between. The CDR3 totals 18 residues. CDR3 sequence (DNA): TGTGCCAGCAGCCCACGCGGGTCCAGCGACCAGCCCCAAGAGACCCAGTACTTC. This sequence encodes CASSPRGSSDQPQETQYF.

A note on this clone: Other DNA sequences within the sample encode an identical CDR3. The DNA for the CDR3 is TGTGCCTGGAGTATAACCGGGCCCTACGAGCAGTACTTC. It is translated as CAWSITGPYEQYF. The V and J genes are TRBV30 and TRBJ2-7; no clear D gene. Trimming removed 2 bases at V and 2 bases at J, with 10 bases between. The CDR3 has 13 amino acids. Germline CDR1 and CDR2: GTSNPN and SVGIG (reference sequence).

This chain joins TRBV18 and TRBJ1-2; no clear D. Germline lookup yields CDR1 KGHSH and CDR2 LQKENI. V was cut by 6 bases and J by 4 bases, with 18 bases left in between. The CDR3 is made up of 15 amino acids. The CDR3 bases are TGTGCCAGCTCCCCAGGAGGAACTTCCAGCTATGGCTACACCTTC. This translates into CASSPGGTSSYGYTF.

The chain carries TRBV10-3 and TRBJ2-5; D may correspond to TRBD1 or TRBD2 (6 bases each). The CDR3 consists of 14 residues. Germline V lookup: CDR1 ENHRY, CDR2 SYGVKD. The V end was cut by 11 bases, the J end by 5 bases, with 21 bases between. The CDR3 protein is CAVRDIKTGETQYF. DNA of the CDR3: TGTGCCGTGCGGGACATAAAGACGGGGGAGACCCAGTACTTC.

This rearrangement joins TRBV18 to TRBJ2-5; D is perhaps TRBD2 (6 bases). The CDR3 contains 15 residues. The ends were cut back, 4 bases at V and 7 bases at J, with 19 bases in the middle. CDR1 KGHSH and CDR2 LQKENI come from the germline V gene. The CDR3 is CASSRAQPLGGTQYF. The CDR3 DNA reads TGTGCCAGCTCACGCGCCCAACCCTTGGGAGGGACCCAGTACTTC.

V is TRBV6-1 and J is TRBJ1-5, with D perhaps matching TRBD1 (6 bases). The V and J ends lost 1 base and 3 bases respectively, with 10 bases between them. The germline gives CDR1 MNHNS, CDR2 SASEGT. The CDR3 runs 15 residues. The CDR3 here is CASSEVGGPNQPQHF. The CDR3 region has the DNA TGTGCCAGCAGTGAAGTGGGGGGCCCCAATCAGCCCCAGCATTTT.

This sequence joins TRBV7-9 and TRBJ1-1, with D perhaps TRBD1 (5 bases). The CDR3 extends over 14 amino acids. The V gene's germline CDR1 is SEHNR and CDR2 FQNEAQ (reference sequence). V was cut by 0 bases and J by 4 bases, with 9 bases left in between. The CDR3 loop reads CASSLALGGTEAFF. CDR3 nucleotide sequence: TGTGCCAGCAGCTTAGCTCTGGGGGGCACTGAAGCTTTCTTT.

Here the CDR3 reads CASSLMGDQPQHF. For the CDR3, the DNA is TGTGCCAGCAGCTTAATGGGGGACCAGCCCCAGCATTTT. The V call is TRBV7-9, the J call TRBJ1-5; perhaps TRBD1 as D (5 bases). Trimming stripped 2 bases from V and 7 bases from J, with 9 bases between. The CDR3 is 13 amino acids. CDR1 and CDR2 (germline): SEHNR, FQNEAQ (reference sequence).

The chain is built from TRBV19 and TRBJ1-3; D unresolved. V dropped 6 bases and J dropped 8 bases, with 8 bases sitting between them. This CDR3 is 11 amino acids long. Germline CDR1 reads LNHDA; CDR2 reads SQIVND (reference sequence). CDR3 sequence reads: CASSPSDTIYF. The CDR3, as DNA: TGTGCCAGTAGCCCGTCGGACACCATATATTTT.

The rearrangement uses TRBV6-5 and TRBJ2-7; D perhaps matches TRBD1 (6 bases). CDR3 length: 14 residues. Germline CDR1 and CDR2: MNHEY and SVGAGI. Trimming took off 7 bases at V and 2 bases at J, with 15 bases between the two ends. The CDR3 DNA reads as TGTGCCAGCACCCCCCCGGACAGACCCTACGAGCAGTACTTC. This gives the protein CASTPPDRPYEQYF.

The rearrangement uses TRBV5-4 and TRBJ1-5; tentatively, D is TRBD1 (6 bases). Trimming shortened V by 0 bases and J by 6 bases, and 13 bases separated the two germline ends. Germline values: CDR1 SGHNT, CDR2 YYREEE (reference sequence). The CDR3 covers 15 residues. DNA for the CDR3: TGTGCCAGCAGCTTGGGGGGGGCGGCCAGTCAGCCCCAGCATTTT. It yields the protein CASSLGGAASQPQHF.

V usage is TRBV5-6 and J usage is TRBJ1-2; D gene ambiguous. V lost 1 base to trimming and J lost 8 bases, with 9 bases between them. Germline V CDR1 and CDR2: SGHDT, YYEEEE. The CDR3 has 12 amino acids. CDR3 amino acids: CASSLSFVGYTF. CDR3 DNA: TGTGCCAGCAGCTTGTCATTTGTGGGCTACACCTTC.

V and J are TRBV9 and TRBJ2-1; D remains ambiguous. This CDR3 has 13 amino acids. Trimming took off 4 bases at V and 2 bases at J, with 7 bases between the two ends. Germline V CDR1 and CDR2: SGDLS, YYNGEE. DNA for the CDR3: TGTGCCAGCAGCTCGAGGACCTACAATGAGCAGTTCTTC. Its translation: CASSSRTYNEQFF.

CDR3 region: CASSGYREYEQYF. The CDR3 DNA is TGTGCCAGCAGCGGATACAGGGAGTACGAGCAGTACTTC. The J gene is TRBJ2-7, the V gene TRBV5-6; tentatively, D is TRBD1 (6 bases). There are 13 residues in the CDR3. Trimming took 4 bases from V and 4 from J, leaving 12 bases between them. Germline V lookup: CDR1 SGHDT, CDR2 YYEEEE.

The genes are TRBV6-6 and TRBJ2-7; 8 bases are shared with TRBD2. There are 16 residues in the CDR3. In germline, CDR1 is MNHNY, CDR2 SVGAGI (reference sequence). The trim removed 2 bases at V and 1 base at J, leaving 7 bases unmatched. CDR3 sequence reads: CASSYPTAGASYEQYF. The CDR3 DNA follows: TGTGCCAGCAGTTACCCGACAGCGGGGGCTTCCTACGAGCAGTACTTC.

The rearrangement joins TRBV5-1 to TRBJ2-7, with D perhaps being TRBD1 or TRBD2 (6 bases each). This CDR3 is built from 14 residues. CDR1 SGHRS and CDR2 YFSETQ come from the germline V gene. V was cut by 0 bases and J by 6 bases, with 13 bases left in between. The CDR3 reads CASSLVGGGSEQYF. CDR3 sequence (DNA): TGCGCCAGCAGCTTGGTAGGAGGGGGGAGCGAGCAGTACTTC.

J is TRBJ2-3 and V is TRBV12-5; 13 bases are a match to TRBD2. The CDR3 extends over 18 amino acids. The V segment lost 2 bases and the J segment 1 base; nucleotides outside the gene matches: 6. CDR1 is LGHNT, CDR2 FRNRAP, per germline. The CDR3 nucleotides are TGTGCTAGTGGTTTGTCCCGGACTAGCGGGGGACGCACAGATACGCAGTATTTT. Protein product: CASGLSRTSGGRTDTQYF.

The chain couples TRBV7-2 to TRBJ2-1, with 10 nucleotides matching TRBD2. Germline trimming cut 6 bases from V and 4 bases from J; bases unmatched to any gene: 9. Germline CDR1 SGHTA, CDR2 FQGNSA. The CDR3 covers 16 residues. The CDR3 spells CASRTGGTSVYNEQFF. CDR3 nucleotide sequence: TGTGCCAGCAGAACAGGGGGGACTAGCGTTTACAATGAGCAGTTCTTC.

This rearrangement joins TRBV5-6 to TRBJ2-5, with TRBD1 identical over 9 bases. The CDR3 contains 15 residues. After removal of 5 bases from V and 3 bases from J, the junction contained 8 bases not matched to a gene. Germline V gene sequence: CDR1 SGHDT, CDR2 YYEEEE. CDR3 protein: CASRGTGRLEETQYF. Here the CDR3 DNA reads TGTGCCAGCAGGGGGACAGGGCGACTTGAAGAGACCCAGTACTTC.

This sequence joins TRBV19 and TRBJ2-7, with 8 positions matching TRBD2. This CDR3 is built from 14 residues. The germline V gene has CDR1 LNHDA and CDR2 SQIVND (reference sequence). The V segment lost 5 bases and the J segment 3 bases; nucleotides outside the gene matches: 6. CDR3 sequence reads: CASSQGGGHYEQYF. The CDR3 nucleotides are TGTGCCAGTAGTCAAGGCGGGGGGCACTACGAGCAGTACTTC.